These T cell receptor beta chains were read from a single sample in a study of cytomegalovirus exposure and HLA in healthy donors. The method was immunoSEQ multiplex PCR; TCRdb's version includes in-frame clones alone and lacks a portion of them. The sample shows about 180,000 clones, around 84% of them seen only once. The sample consisted of PBMCs. The receptors derive from a man younger than 35 in good health and CMV-seropositive. CDR3s include the opening cysteine and the closing phenylalanine or tryptophan. Each record gives: CDR3 DNA, CDR3 protein, J gene, V gene, D gene, clone size. A D gene is named only where the DNA matches it firmly. Size values are once, few and many counts, or a class for expanded clones, and some rows have none.

CDR3nt: TGTGCCAGCAGTACGAGGGAGGGAATAGGGACTGAAGCTTTCTTT
CDR3aa: CASSTREGIGTEAFF
j_gene: TRBJ1-1
v_gene: TRBV11-2
d_gene: NA
abundance: NA

CDR3nt: TGTGCCAGCAGAAGGGGATACGAGCAGTACTTC
CDR3aa: CASRRGYEQYF
j_gene: TRBJ2-7
v_gene: TRBV27
d_gene: NA
abundance: NA

CDR3nt: TGCAGCGTTTACGGGAATACCGGGGAGCTGTTTTTT
CDR3aa: CSVYGNTGELFF
j_gene: TRBJ2-2
v_gene: TRBV29-1
d_gene: NA
abundance: NA

CDR3nt: TGTGCCTGGAGTTATCCTTCCGCGGGAAACGAAGCTTTCTTT
CDR3aa: CAWSYPSAGNEAFF
j_gene: TRBJ1-1
v_gene: TRBV30
d_gene: NA
abundance: NA

CDR3nt: TGTGCCAGCAGTCCCCCGGGACAGGGGACCTATGGCTACACCTTC
CDR3aa: CASSPPGQGTYGYTF
j_gene: TRBJ1-2
v_gene: TRBV28
d_gene: TRBD1
abundance: NA

CDR3nt: TGTGCCAGCAGCTTCCTTCGACTAGCGGGGGGGCCAAACACCGGGGAGCTGTTTTTT
CDR3aa: CASSFLRLAGGPNTGELFF
j_gene: TRBJ2-2
v_gene: TRBV11-3
d_gene: TRBD2
abundance: once

CDR3nt: TGTGCCAGCAGCCTTGACAGGGGGCGAAACACCGGGGAGCTGTTTTTT
CDR3aa: CASSLDRGRNTGELFF
j_gene: TRBJ2-2
v_gene: TRBV5-4
d_gene: TRBD1
abundance: NA

CDR3nt: TGCGCCAGCAGCTTGGAAGCGGGGGTGGGTGCAGATACGCAGTATTTT
CDR3aa: CASSLEAGVGADTQYF
j_gene: TRBJ2-3
v_gene: TRBV5-1
d_gene: TRBD2
abundance: once

CDR3nt: TGTGCCAGCAGCGTCCGACAGGGGGAGGAGACCCAGTACTTC
CDR3aa: CASSVRQGEETQYF
j_gene: TRBJ2-5
v_gene: TRBV9
d_gene: TRBD1
abundance: NA

CDR3nt: TGTGCCAGCAGTGGGTTGACGGGAGGGGATACGCAGTATTTT
CDR3aa: CASSGLTGGDTQYF
j_gene: TRBJ2-3
v_gene: TRBV6-1
d_gene: TRBD2
abundance: NA

CDR3nt: TGTGCCAGCAGCCCCGCGGAGACGCAGTTCTTC
CDR3aa: CASSPAETQFF
j_gene: TRBJ2-1
v_gene: TRBV6-1
d_gene: NA
abundance: NA

CDR3nt: TGTGCCAGCAGGAACTACAGGGGTTACCAAGAGACCCAGTACTTC
CDR3aa: CASRNYRGYQETQYF
j_gene: TRBJ2-5
v_gene: TRBV6-1
d_gene: TRBD1
abundance: NA

CDR3nt: TGTGCCAGCAGTTCGCCCAGGCTCTCTGGGGCCAACGTCCTGACTTTC
CDR3aa: CASSSPRLSGANVLTF
j_gene: TRBJ2-6
v_gene: TRBV28
d_gene: NA
abundance: NA

CDR3nt: TGTGCCAGCAGCCAGACAGGGGGTTGGGACAATGAGCAGTTCTTC
CDR3aa: CASSQTGGWDNEQFF
j_gene: TRBJ2-1
v_gene: TRBV7-3
d_gene: TRBD1
abundance: NA

CDR3nt: TGTGCCAGCGGACGACAGGGGCTCCTCTACGAGCAGTACTTC
CDR3aa: CASGRQGLLYEQYF
j_gene: TRBJ2-7
v_gene: TRBV6-6
d_gene: TRBD1
abundance: NA

CDR3nt: TGTGCCAGTAGTATAGGAGGTGATCAGCCCCAGCATTTT
CDR3aa: CASSIGGDQPQHF
j_gene: TRBJ1-5
v_gene: TRBV19
d_gene: NA
abundance: NA

CDR3nt: TGTGCCATCAGCCGGGACAGTGCTACCTACGAGCAGTACTTC
CDR3aa: CAISRDSATYEQYF
j_gene: TRBJ2-7
v_gene: TRBV10-3
d_gene: TRBD1
abundance: NA

CDR3nt: TGTGCCAGCAGATGGGACTTGAGCTCCGGGGAGACCCAGTACTTC
CDR3aa: CASRWDLSSGETQYF
j_gene: TRBJ2-5
v_gene: TRBV28
d_gene: NA
abundance: NA

CDR3nt: TGTGCCAGCAGCCAAGATGGCCGCATGGAGAATGAGCAGTTCTTC
CDR3aa: CASSQDGRMENEQFF
j_gene: TRBJ2-1
v_gene: TRBV4-2
d_gene: NA
abundance: NA

CDR3nt: TGTGCCAGCAGCTGGGGACAGGGCTACACCTTC
CDR3aa: CASSWGQGYTF
j_gene: TRBJ1-2
v_gene: TRBV5-4
d_gene: TRBD1
abundance: NA

CDR3nt: TGCGCCAGCAGCTTCCGGGACAGGGGTATTACGGACTATGGCTACACCTTC
CDR3aa: CASSFRDRGITDYGYTF
j_gene: TRBJ1-2
v_gene: TRBV5-1
d_gene: TRBD1
abundance: NA

CDR3nt: TGTGCCAGCAGTGTACAGGGCGGCGGACAGCCCCAGCATTTT
CDR3aa: CASSVQGGGQPQHF
j_gene: TRBJ1-5
v_gene: TRBV27
d_gene: NA
abundance: NA

CDR3nt: TGTGCCAAATCCGGTGGAGGGGGCGCCGAAAACACTGAAGCTTTCTTT
CDR3aa: CAKSGGGGAENTEAFF
j_gene: TRBJ1-1
v_gene: TRBV7-3
d_gene: TRBD1
abundance: NA

CDR3nt: TGTGCCTGCGGGCTAGGGCGGGAGGTCGGGGAGACCCAGTACTTC
CDR3aa: CACGLGREVGETQYF
j_gene: TRBJ2-5
v_gene: TRBV6-1
d_gene: TRBD2
abundance: NA

CDR3nt: TGTGCCAGCAGCCAATGGGGGCCGGCCACTGAAGCTTTCTTT
CDR3aa: CASSQWGPATEAFF
j_gene: TRBJ1-1
v_gene: TRBV6-1
d_gene: NA
abundance: NA

CDR3nt: TGTGCTAGTGGTTTGTCACTAGCGACGAGAGGCGCAGATACGCAGTATTTT
CDR3aa: CASGLSLATRGADTQYF
j_gene: TRBJ2-3
v_gene: TRBV12-5
d_gene: TRBD2
abundance: NA

CDR3nt: TGTGCCAGCAGCTTATTCGTCAGCACTGAAGCTTTCTTT
CDR3aa: CASSLFVSTEAFF
j_gene: TRBJ1-1
v_gene: TRBV7-6
d_gene: NA
abundance: few

CDR3nt: TGTGCCAGCACTAGACAGTTGAACACTGAAGCTTTCTTT
CDR3aa: CASTRQLNTEAFF
j_gene: TRBJ1-1
v_gene: TRBV28
d_gene: NA
abundance: NA

CDR3nt: TGCGCCAGCAGCTTGGGTCTAGCGGGACACTCCTACGAGCAGTACTTC
CDR3aa: CASSLGLAGHSYEQYF
j_gene: TRBJ2-7
v_gene: TRBV5-1
d_gene: TRBD2
abundance: NA

CDR3nt: TGTGCCAGCAGCCCAGCCATAGGGGCAGAGACCCAGTACTTC
CDR3aa: CASSPAIGAETQYF
j_gene: TRBJ2-5
v_gene: TRBV11-2
d_gene: NA
abundance: NA

CDR3nt: TGTGCCAGCAACAGGGGGGACTATGGCTACACCTTC
CDR3aa: CASNRGDYGYTF
j_gene: TRBJ1-2
v_gene: TRBV6-6
d_gene: TRBD1
abundance: NA

CDR3nt: TGTGCCAGCAGTCCAAGGGGCCCAATCTTTAACTATGGCTACACCTTC
CDR3aa: CASSPRGPIFNYGYTF
j_gene: TRBJ1-2
v_gene: TRBV27
d_gene: NA
abundance: once

CDR3nt: TGTGCCAGCTTAGCCTATAATTCACCCCTCCACTTT
CDR3aa: CASLAYNSPLHF
j_gene: TRBJ1-6
v_gene: TRBV6-1
d_gene: NA
abundance: NA

CDR3nt: TGCGCCAGCAGCCGCACAGGGGAAGGGGGTGAAAAACTGTTTTTT
CDR3aa: CASSRTGEGGEKLFF
j_gene: TRBJ1-4
v_gene: TRBV5-1
d_gene: TRBD1
abundance: NA

CDR3nt: TGTGCCAGCAGTGCTCAGGCCTTGGGTAGCGATATCGGCGAGCAGTACTTC
CDR3aa: CASSAQALGSDIGEQYF
j_gene: TRBJ2-7
v_gene: TRBV6-1
d_gene: NA
abundance: once

CDR3nt: TGTGCCAGCAGTTTCGAGTGGCTAGCGGGTTTCCTGAACACCGGGGAGCTGTTTTTT
CDR3aa: CASSFEWLAGFLNTGELFF
j_gene: TRBJ2-2
v_gene: TRBV28
d_gene: TRBD2
abundance: NA

CDR3nt: TGTGCCTGGAGTGGGGACAGTAACGAGCAGTACTTC
CDR3aa: CAWSGDSNEQYF
j_gene: TRBJ2-7
v_gene: TRBV30
d_gene: TRBD1
abundance: few

CDR3nt: TGCGCCAGCAGGCTTCTAGCGGGGGTATACAATGAGCAGTTCTTC
CDR3aa: CASRLLAGVYNEQFF
j_gene: TRBJ2-1
v_gene: TRBV5-1
d_gene: TRBD2
abundance: NA

CDR3nt: TGTGCCAGCTCACCAACTGGGAGTGAAAAACTGTTTTTT
CDR3aa: CASSPTGSEKLFF
j_gene: TRBJ1-4
v_gene: TRBV18
d_gene: NA
abundance: NA

CDR3nt: TGTGCCTGGAGTGTGGGCGGGGGGGGCACAGATACGCAGTATTTT
CDR3aa: CAWSVGGGGTDTQYF
j_gene: TRBJ2-3
v_gene: TRBV30
d_gene: TRBD2
abundance: NA

CDR3nt: TGTGCCTGGAGTCCGCCGGGACTAGCGGGATCCACAGATACGCAGTATTTT
CDR3aa: CAWSPPGLAGSTDTQYF
j_gene: TRBJ2-3
v_gene: TRBV30
d_gene: TRBD2
abundance: once

CDR3nt: TGTGCCAGCAGAACCCCGAATACAGGGAATGAAAAACTGTTTTTT
CDR3aa: CASRTPNTGNEKLFF
j_gene: TRBJ1-4
v_gene: TRBV2
d_gene: NA
abundance: NA

CDR3nt: TGTGCCAGCAGCTTAGCCGTGCGGTCGGGGGAGCAGTACTTC
CDR3aa: CASSLAVRSGEQYF
j_gene: TRBJ2-7
v_gene: TRBV7-6
d_gene: NA
abundance: once

CDR3nt: TGCGCCAGCAGCCAATGGGAGGTGAGGAGCGGACTCGCCTCCTACGAGCAGTACTTC
CDR3aa: CASSQWEVRSGLASYEQYF
j_gene: TRBJ2-7
v_gene: TRBV4-1
d_gene: NA
abundance: NA

CDR3nt: TGTGCCTACCACTACCGACCGCTTATAGGCTACACCTTC
CDR3aa: CAYHYRPLIGYTF
j_gene: TRBJ1-2
v_gene: TRBV30
d_gene: NA
abundance: NA

CDR3nt: TGTGCCAGCAGTAACGAAGGGACAGGGACCTATGGCTACACCTTC
CDR3aa: CASSNEGTGTYGYTF
j_gene: TRBJ1-2
v_gene: TRBV6-5
d_gene: TRBD1
abundance: NA

CDR3nt: TGTGCCAGCAGTTTACAGGGGGCAGAGACCCAGTACTTC
CDR3aa: CASSLQGAETQYF
j_gene: TRBJ2-5
v_gene: TRBV28
d_gene: TRBD1
abundance: NA

CDR3nt: TGTGCCAGCAGCGGTTACCTCGGGACAGGTGAAGCCGGGGATAATTCACCCCTCCACTTT
CDR3aa: CASSGYLGTGEAGDNSPLHF
j_gene: TRBJ1-6
v_gene: TRBV28
d_gene: TRBD1
abundance: once